Listed here are 26 T cell receptor beta chains from one sample, sequenced in a study of shared clonotypes between healthy human individuals. TCRdb keeps only in-frame clones here, not all; method: immunoSEQ multiplex PCR. The profile covers under 2.5 million clones, with around 92% appearing a single time and about 0.41% taken by the ten largest. Material for sequencing was naive CD4+ T cells from PBMCs. Indicated subset: CD45RA+ positively selected. These receptors originate from a young man in good health. Some clones in this sample may be carry-over from other donors' samples.

J is TRBJ1-1 and V is TRBV29-1; D is ambiguous. The CDR3 length is 13 residues. Trimming shortened V by 4 bases and J by 1 base, and 10 bases separated the two germline ends. The germline CDR1 and CDR2 sequences are SQVTM and ANQGSEA. The CDR3 loop is CSVASDGNTEAFF. CDR3 sequence (DNA): TGCAGCGTTGCCTCGGACGGGAACACTGAAGCTTTCTTT.

Only one count was recorded for this clone. The chain recombines TRBV30 with TRBJ1-4, with D uncertain. The CDR3 spans 18 residues. Trimming removed 1 base at V and 0 bases at J, with 18 bases between. The germline V gene has CDR1 GTSNPN and CDR2 SVGIG (reference sequence). Written as DNA, the CDR3 is TGTGCCTGGAGTGGCTTTAATCCGGTAACCTCAACTAATGAAAAACTGTTTTTT. Translation: CAWSGFNPVTSTNEKLFF.

The chain recombines TRBV27 with TRBJ2-7; 13 bases map to TRBD2. Trimming took 5 bases from V and 5 from J; bases not matched to a gene: 6. Germline assignment: CDR1 MNHEY and CDR2 SMNVEV (reference sequence). There are 15 residues in the CDR3. CDR3 nucleotide sequence: TGTGCCAGCAGTGGACTAGCGGGAGAAGAAGACGAGCAGTACTTC. As protein: CASSGLAGEEDEQYF.

The V call is TRBV19, the J call TRBJ2-7; TRBD1 agrees at 8 bases. Germline CDR1 LNHDA, CDR2 SQIVND (reference sequence). V shed 4 bases, J shed 0 bases, and the junction held 5 bases outside the gene matches. CDR3 length: 15 residues. CDR3 sequence reads: CASSKTGTGSYEQYF. As DNA, the CDR3 is TGTGCCAGTAGTAAAACCGGGACAGGCTCCTACGAGCAGTACTTC. Looking up the rest from reference TRBV19 and TRBJ2-7 gives the full variable domain: DGGITQSPKYLFRKEGQNVTLSCEQNLNHDAMYWYRQDPGQGLRLIYYSQIVNDFQKGDIAEGYSVSREKKESFPLTVTSAQKNPTAFYLCASSKTGTGSYEQYFGPGTRLTVT.

This chain joins TRBV28 and TRBJ2-5; the match to TRBD2 covers 16 bases. The germline CDR1 and CDR2 sequences are MDHEN and SYDVKM. V shed 10 bases, J shed 7 bases, and the junction held 12 bases outside the gene matches. CDR3 length: 16 amino acids. The CDR3 here is CATGGLAGGPPGTQYF. CDR3 DNA: TGTGCCACAGGGGGACTAGCGGGAGGGCCCCCAGGGACCCAGTACTTC.

The chain joins TRBV19 to TRBJ2-7, with 7 bases that match TRBD1. CDR3 length: 16 residues. V lost 3 bases, J lost 2 bases, and 10 bases stayed unmatched. CDR1 and CDR2 (germline): LNHDA, SQIVND (reference sequence). The CDR3 spells CASSIGQDLFPYEQYF. The CDR3 nucleotides read TGTGCCAGTAGTATCGGACAGGACCTGTTTCCCTACGAGCAGTACTTC.

The chain links TRBV9 to TRBJ2-1; D possibly corresponds to TRBD2 (5 bases). The CDR3 totals 15 residues. V dropped 0 bases and J dropped 7 bases, with 14 bases sitting between them. The germline V gene encodes CDR1 SGDLS and CDR2 YYNGEE. The chain's CDR3 is CASSVEGSRGNEQFF. CDR3 DNA: TGTGCCAGCAGCGTAGAAGGCAGCCGGGGAAATGAGCAGTTCTTC.

The chain recombines TRBV2 with TRBJ1-5; D uncertain. This CDR3 spans 13 amino acids. Per germline, CDR1 SNHLY and CDR2 FYNNEI. V lost 7 bases and J lost 5, with 12 bases in between. The CDR3 DNA reads as TGTGCCAGCACTGCGGGGTTGGATCAGCCCCAGCATTTT. Residues: CASTAGLDQPQHF.

The chain is built from TRBV6-5 and TRBJ1-5, with TRBD1 as a possible D gene (6 bases). The CDR3 length is 14 residues. Germline V gene data show CDR1 as MNHEY and CDR2 as SVGAGI. Deletions cut 6 bases from V and 5 bases from J, with 14 bases between. The CDR3 region has the DNA TGTGCCAGCAGCCAGACAGGCGGCTATCAGCCCCAGCATTTT. This codes for CASSQTGGYQPQHF.

The V and J genes are TRBV18 and TRBJ2-7, with TRBD2 matching 7 bases. Germline V gene data show CDR1 as KGHSH and CDR2 as LQKENI. After removal of 0 bases from V and 6 bases from J, the junction contained 8 bases not matched to a gene. The CDR3 consists of 15 residues. The CDR3 region is CASSPPAGGVSEQYF. DNA of the CDR3: TGTGCCAGCTCACCACCTGCTGGGGGGGTAAGCGAGCAGTACTTC.

The V call is TRBV7-9, the J call TRBJ2-1; 8 nucleotides match TRBD2. V was pared by 4 bases and J by 8 bases, with 10 bases of the junction left unmatched. The CDR3 totals 15 residues. The germline V gene encodes CDR1 SEHNR and CDR2 FQNEAQ (reference sequence). The CDR3 DNA is TGTGCCAGCAGCTATGTAGCGGGAATAATGGATGAGCAGTTCTTC. Its protein product is CASSYVAGIMDEQFF.

The chain couples TRBV5-1 to TRBJ2-5, with 8 bases lining up with TRBD2. Germline CDR1 reads SGHRS; CDR2 reads YFSETQ. The CDR3 loop spans 15 amino acids. J was trimmed by 5 bases and V by 7 bases; bases with no gene match: 13. The CDR3 protein is CASSTSRGGAETQYF. The CDR3 DNA reads TGCGCCAGCTCCACGAGTCGGGGGGGAGCGGAGACCCAGTACTTC.

The V and J genes are TRBV7-6 and TRBJ2-2, with 9 positions matching TRBD1. Per germline, CDR1 SGHVS and CDR2 FNYEAQ. CDR3 length equals 15 residues. The ends lost 4 bases at V and 5 bases at J; junction bases unmatched: 5. CDR3: CASSSTGGVTGELFF. The CDR3 bases are TGTGCCAGCAGCTCGACAGGGGGGGTTACCGGGGAGCTGTTTTTT.

The J gene is TRBJ1-2, the V gene TRBV10-3, with D hard to call. Germline lookup yields CDR1 ENHRY and CDR2 SYGVKD. The CDR3 loop spans 13 amino acids. Trimming pared 7 bases from V and 4 bases from J, leaving 13 bases between. CDR3 bases: TGTGCCATCACCGGCGGAGGAGGCTATGGCTACACCTTC. Translated, it gives CAITGGGGYGYTF.

The chain carries TRBV7-3 and TRBJ2-7; D unresolved. This CDR3 spans 15 amino acids. V was clipped by 2 bases and J by 3 bases, with 14 bases between them. Looked up from germline, CDR1 is SGHTA and CDR2 is FQGTGA. CDR3 coding DNA: TGTGCCAGCAGCTTATCCCCGGCCGAAAACTACGAGCAGTACTTC. This codes for CASSLSPAENYEQYF.

The genes are TRBV7-9 and TRBJ1-1, with D perhaps matching TRBD1 (5 bases). Germline V gives CDR1 SEHNR, CDR2 FQNEAQ (reference sequence). Trimming pared 5 bases from V and 2 bases from J, leaving 9 bases between. The CDR3 is 13 amino acids. The CDR3 protein is CASSTQGNTEAFF. The CDR3, as DNA: TGTGCCAGCAGCACCCAGGGTAACACTGAAGCTTTCTTT.

V is TRBV28 and J is TRBJ1-1, with a possible D match to TRBD1 (5 bases). Germline V gene lookup returns CDR1 MDHEN and CDR2 SYDVKM. Trimming removed 6 bases at V and 1 base at J, with 9 bases between. The CDR3 sequence is 13 residues long. The CDR3 is CASRTTGNTEAFF. The CDR3 nucleotides read TGTGCCAGCAGAACCACAGGGAACACTGAAGCTTTCTTT.

The chain employs TRBV28 and TRBJ2-2, with D perhaps TRBD2 (5 bases). This CDR3 has 15 amino acids. The V end lost 6 bases, the J end lost 7 bases, and 18 bases lay between the germline ends. Germline V CDR1 and CDR2: MDHEN, SYDVKM. Written as DNA, the CDR3 is TGTGCCAGCAGCTCCCCCGAGGGCACCGGCGGGGAGCTGTTTTTT. This sequence encodes CASSSPEGTGGELFF. The full variable domain, with the rest looked up from reference TRBV28 and TRBJ2-2, is DVKVTQSSRYLVKRTGEKVFLECVQDMDHENMFWYRQDPGLGLRLIYFSYDVKMKEKGDIPEGYSVSREKKERFSLILESASTNQTSMYLCASSSPEGTGGELFFGEGSRLTVL.

In this sample, this clone turned up once. Other DNA sequences in the sample encode the same CDR3. V and J are TRBV9 and TRBJ1-2, with a weak D call TRBD1 (5 bases). CDR1 is SGDLS, CDR2 YYNGEE, per germline. V dropped 0 bases and J dropped 3 bases, with 12 bases sitting between them. This CDR3 has 15 amino acids. The CDR3 protein is CASSVAPGRDYGYTF. The CDR3 bases are TGTGCCAGCAGCGTAGCTCCAGGGAGGGACTATGGCTACACCTTC.

About this clone: A read error may account for a junction end that differs from germline. This chain uses TRBV10-3 with TRBJ2-7, with 8 bases fitting TRBD1. Germline lookup yields CDR1 ENHRY and CDR2 SYGVKD. This CDR3 is built from 12 residues. The CDR3 nucleotides read TGTGCCATCACTGAGGACAGGGCGGGACTTGAATTC. Translating it yields CAITEDRAGLEF.

With regard to this clone: Other DNA sequences within the sample encode an identical CDR3. This chain links TRBV7-3 with TRBJ1-1, with unresolved D. The length of the CDR3 is 13 residues. The germline gives CDR1 SGHTA, CDR2 FQGTGA. V lost 0 bases and J 3 bases, leaving 5 bases between the germline ends. The CDR3 sequence: CASSLTRDTEAFF. The CDR3 bases are TGTGCCAGCAGCTTAACGAGGGACACTGAAGCTTTCTTT.

This chain joins TRBV7-2 and TRBJ2-2; D may match TRBD1 or TRBD2 (6 bases each). The CDR3 spans 14 residues. The V gene lost 3 bases and the J gene lost 6 bases, with 11 bases spanning the gap. Per germline, CDR1 SGHTA and CDR2 FQGNSA. The chain's CDR3 is CASSFFRGAGELFF. CDR3 sequence (DNA): TGTGCCAGCAGCTTCTTTAGGGGGGCCGGGGAGCTGTTTTTT.

The V and J genes are TRBV28 and TRBJ1-2; 7 bases are shared with TRBD1. The junction had 10 bases not matched to a gene; V was cut back by 2 bases and J by 7 bases. The germline V gene has CDR1 MDHEN and CDR2 SYDVKM. CDR3 length equals 15 residues. The CDR3 loop is CASSLGDSRSFGYTF. The CDR3 DNA follows: TGTGCCAGCAGTTTAGGGGACAGTAGAAGCTTTGGCTACACCTTC.

A single count supports this clone. The rearrangement joins TRBV5-1 to TRBJ2-2; the D gene is possibly TRBD1 (5 bases). Per the germline V gene, CDR1 is SGHRS and CDR2 is YFSETQ. V was trimmed by 1 base and J by 5 bases, leaving 15 bases between them. The CDR3 is 16 amino acids. CDR3 amino acids: CASSLILRAPTGELFF. The CDR3, as DNA: TGCGCCAGCAGCTTGATCCTCAGGGCCCCAACCGGGGAGCTGTTTTTT.

The J gene is TRBJ1-1, the V gene TRBV6-1; D gene ambiguous. Germline CDR1 reads MNHNS; CDR2 reads SASEGT. V was trimmed by 4 bases and J by 2 bases, leaving 11 bases between them. The CDR3 totals 14 residues. CDR3 region: CASSGGRVNTEAFF. The CDR3 DNA is TGTGCCAGCAGTGGTGGGAGGGTAAACACTGAAGCTTTCTTT.

The chain employs TRBV4-3 and TRBJ2-3; unclear D gene. The V end was cut by 1 base, the J end by 4 bases, with 9 bases between. The germline CDR1 and CDR2 sequences are LGHNA and YSLEER. The CDR3 sequence is 14 residues long. The CDR3 region has the DNA TGCGCCAGCAGCCAAGGAGGACGGGCAGATACGCAGTATTTT. The encoded protein is CASSQGGRADTQYF.